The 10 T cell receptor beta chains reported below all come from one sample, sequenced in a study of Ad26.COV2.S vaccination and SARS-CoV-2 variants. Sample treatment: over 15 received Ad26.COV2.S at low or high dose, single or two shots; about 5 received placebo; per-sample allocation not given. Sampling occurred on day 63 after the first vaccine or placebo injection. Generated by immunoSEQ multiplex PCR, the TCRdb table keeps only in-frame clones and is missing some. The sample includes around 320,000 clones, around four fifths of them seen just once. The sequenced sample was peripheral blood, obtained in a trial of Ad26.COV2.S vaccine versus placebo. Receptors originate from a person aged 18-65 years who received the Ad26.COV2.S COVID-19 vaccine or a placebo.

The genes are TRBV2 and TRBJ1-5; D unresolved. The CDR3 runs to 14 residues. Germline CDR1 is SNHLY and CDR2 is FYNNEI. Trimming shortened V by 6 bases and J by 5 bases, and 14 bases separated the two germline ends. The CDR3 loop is CASSGLGYDQPQHF. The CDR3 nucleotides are TGTGCCAGCAGCGGGCTAGGGTATGATCAGCCCCAGCATTTT.

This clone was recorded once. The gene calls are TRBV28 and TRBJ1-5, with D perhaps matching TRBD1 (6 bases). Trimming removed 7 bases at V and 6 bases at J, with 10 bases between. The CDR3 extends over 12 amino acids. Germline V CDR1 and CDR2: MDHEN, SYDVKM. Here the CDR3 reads CASKKQGQPQHF. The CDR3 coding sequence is TGTGCCAGCAAAAAACAGGGTCAGCCCCAGCATTTT. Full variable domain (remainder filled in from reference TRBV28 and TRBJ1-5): DVKVTQSSRYLVKRTGEKVFLECVQDMDHENMFWYRQDPGLGLRLIYFSYDVKMKEKGDIPEGYSVSREKKERFSLILESASTNQTSMYLCASKKQGQPQHFGDGTRLSIL.

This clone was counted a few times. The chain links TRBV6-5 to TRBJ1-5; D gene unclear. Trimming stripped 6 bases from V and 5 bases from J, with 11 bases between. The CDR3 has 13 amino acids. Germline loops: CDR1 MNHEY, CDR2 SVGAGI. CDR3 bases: TGTGCCAGCAGGGGAGACATCTATCAGCCCCAGCATTTT. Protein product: CASRGDIYQPQHF.

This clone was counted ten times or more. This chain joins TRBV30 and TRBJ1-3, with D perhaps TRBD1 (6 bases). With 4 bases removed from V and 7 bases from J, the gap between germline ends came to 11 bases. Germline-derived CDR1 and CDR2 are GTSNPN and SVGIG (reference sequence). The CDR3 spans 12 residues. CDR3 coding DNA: TGTGCCTGGAAGGGGGTTGGGAACACCATATATTTT. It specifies CAWKGVGNTIYF.

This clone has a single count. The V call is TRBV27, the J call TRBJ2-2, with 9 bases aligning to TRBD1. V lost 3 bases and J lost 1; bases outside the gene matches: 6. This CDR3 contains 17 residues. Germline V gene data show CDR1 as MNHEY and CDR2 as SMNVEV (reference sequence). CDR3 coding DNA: TGTGCCAGCAGTTTTAAGGGACAGGGATTGAACACCGGGGAGCTGTTTTTT. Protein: CASSFKGQGLNTGELFF.

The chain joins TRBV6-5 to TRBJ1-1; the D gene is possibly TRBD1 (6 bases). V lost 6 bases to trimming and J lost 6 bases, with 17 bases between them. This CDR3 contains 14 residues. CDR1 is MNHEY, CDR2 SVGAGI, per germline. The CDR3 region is CASSSPGVVPEAFF. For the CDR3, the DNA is TGTGCCAGCAGCTCGCCAGGGGTTGTACCTGAAGCTTTCTTT.

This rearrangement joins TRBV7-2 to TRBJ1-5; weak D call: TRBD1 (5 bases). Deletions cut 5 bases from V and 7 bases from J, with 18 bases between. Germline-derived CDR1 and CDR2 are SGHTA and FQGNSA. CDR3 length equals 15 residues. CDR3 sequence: CASSLDISIIQPQHF. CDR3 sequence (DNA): TGTGCCAGCAGCCTGGACATATCTATCATACAGCCCCAGCATTTT.

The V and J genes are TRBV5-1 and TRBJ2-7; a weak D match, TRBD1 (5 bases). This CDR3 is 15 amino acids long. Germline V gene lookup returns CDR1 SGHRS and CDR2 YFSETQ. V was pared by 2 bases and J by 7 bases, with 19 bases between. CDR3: CASSLSLAGQGEQYF. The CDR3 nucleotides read TGCGCCAGCAGCTTATCCCTCGCAGGCCAGGGAGAGCAGTACTTC.

CDR3 sequence: CASSSGHFYEQYF. For the CDR3, the DNA is TGTGCCAGCAGCTCCGGACACTTTTACGAGCAGTACTTC. The chain employs TRBV7-6 and TRBJ2-7; a possible D gene is TRBD1 (5 bases). The germline V gene has CDR1 SGHVS and CDR2 FNYEAQ. The CDR3 runs to 13 residues. Trimming cost V 4 bases and J 4 bases, with 11 bases left between them.

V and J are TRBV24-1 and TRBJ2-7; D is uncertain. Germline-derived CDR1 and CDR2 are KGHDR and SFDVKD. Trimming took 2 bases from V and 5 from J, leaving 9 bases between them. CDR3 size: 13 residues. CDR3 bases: TGTGCCACCAGTGATTCCGGTAGGGACGAGCAGTACTTC. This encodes CATSDSGRDEQYF.